This paragraph reports one T cell receptor (beta chain). The data derive from a study of radiation and T cells in renal cell carcinoma. Study information: Nephrectomy followed 15 Gy stereotactic body radiation by 4 weeks.

CDR1 SGHRS and CDR2 YFSETQ come from the germline V gene. The CDR3 is 18 residues long. Trimming at V came to 2 bases and at J to 2 bases, leaving 12 bases not matched to a gene. Here immunoSEQ multiplex PCR was the method, and the copy in TCRdb shows in-frame clones only, minus some. There are about 130,000 clones in the sample; more than 75% occur only once, and 5.5% to 6.5% lies in the top ten. Time point given: blood 2 weeks post-SBRT. Treatment reported: 15 Gy SBRT to primary tumor, nephrectomy 4 weeks later. The origin of this receptor is a woman aged 70-85 years with renal cell carcinoma. The material sequenced was blood, taken from a patient whose treatment included radiotherapy and nephrectomy. This chain joins TRBV5-1 and TRBJ1-2, with 10 nucleotides matching TRBD1. The CDR3 loop is CASSLGRQGASKNYGYTF. The CDR3 region has the DNA TGCGCCAGCAGCTTAGGGAGACAGGGGGCCTCAAAGAACTATGGCTACACCTTC.